The following is a TCR beta chain sequence with its context. In germline, CDR1 is LGHNA, CDR2 YSLEER. The CDR3 consists of 17 residues. After removal of 0 bases from V and 4 bases from J, the junction contained 2 bases not matched to a gene. The source of the sample is a study of blood T cell repertoires in COVID-19. Original methodology: Estimated nucleated cell counts came from reference gene primer amplification. Sequenced by immunoSEQ multiplex PCR; TCRdb stores in-frame clones only, minus some. For V, J and clone size, that table is used; D and trimming come from the DNA. This sample has more than 140,000 clones, with about 86% found just once.

The gene calls are TRBV4-3 and TRBJ2-3; 15 positions match TRBD2. The sample comprised peripheral blood. This clonotype was obtained from an older woman with acute or convalescent COVID-19. The CDR3 sequence is CASSQDGLAGGPDTQYF. The CDR3, as DNA: TGCGCCAGCAGCCAAGATGGACTAGCGGGGGGGCCAGATACGCAGTATTTT.